The source of this T cell receptor (beta chain) is a study of technical replicates of blood from several donors. The method was immunoSEQ multiplex PCR; TCRdb's version includes in-frame clones alone and lacks a portion of them. The sample consists of some 87,000 clones, about 90% of them appearing once. The CDR3 has 18 amino acids. Germline CDR1 is SEHNR and CDR2 is FQNEAQ (reference sequence). The germline V and J ends were trimmed by 1 base and 2 bases, with 21 bases remaining between them. The gene calls are TRBV7-9 and TRBJ2-7; D may be TRBD2 (5 bases). Sequencing used T cells isolated from PBMCs. The clonotype originates from a human donor in good health. CDR3 sequence (DNA): TGTGCCAGCAGCTTAGGAGAGCTGGTGCCGGGGTTGCCCTACGAGCAGTACTTC. Translation gives CASSLGELVPGLPYEQYF.